A single sample is the source of the 30 T cell receptor beta chains below, sequenced in a study of blood T cell repertoires in COVID-19. Libraries were prepared by immunoSEQ multiplex PCR; TCRdb keeps only in-frame clonotypes and omits some of them. The sample includes a few hundred thousand clones, about 85% of them seen just once. Source material: peripheral blood. The receptors come from a woman younger than 30 with acute or convalescent COVID-19.

The gene calls are TRBV29-1 and TRBJ1-1; perhaps TRBD1 as D (5 bases). Between the trimmed V and J ends, which lost 1 base and 6 bases, there was a span of 9 bases. The CDR3 sequence is 12 residues long. The germline V gene encodes CDR1 SQVTM and CDR2 ANQGSEA. CDR3 sequence: CSVEGGRAEAFF. The CDR3 coding sequence is TGCAGCGTTGAAGGAGGCAGGGCTGAAGCTTTCTTT. The variable domain in full, with the rest retrieved from reference TRBV29-1 and TRBJ1-1, is SAVISQKPSRDICQRGTSLTIQCQVDSQVTMMFWYRQQPGQSLTLIATANQGSEATYESGFVIDKFPISRPNLTFSTLTVSNMSPEDSSIYLCSVEGGRAEAFFGQGTRLTVV.

This clone occurred a few times. The chain recombines TRBV12-5 with TRBJ1-2; TRBD1 matches at 8 bases. The V segment lost 5 bases and the J segment 8 bases; nucleotides outside the gene matches: 13. The CDR3 loop spans 15 amino acids. Looked up from germline, CDR1 is LGHNT and CDR2 is FRNRAP. The CDR3 DNA follows: TGTGCTAGTGGTGTTGGACAGGGAGTCTTAACGGGCTACACCTTC. Protein product: CASGVGQGVLTGYTF.

For the CDR3, the DNA is TGCAGCGTTGAAAGGGGGACAGGGGGCTCCTACAATGAGCAGTTCTTC. Its protein product is CSVERGTGGSYNEQFF. This chain links TRBV29-1 with TRBJ2-1; 11 bases are shared with TRBD1. Germline V gives CDR1 SQVTM, CDR2 ANQGSEA. The V and J ends lost 2 bases and 0 bases, in that order; junction bases with no gene match: 3. CDR3 length: 16 residues.

V and J are TRBV5-1 and TRBJ2-1, with 11 bases that match TRBD2. Germline CDR1 SGHRS, CDR2 YFSETQ. The CDR3 totals 15 residues. The J segment lost 8 bases and the V segment lost 4 bases, leaving 8 bases of the junction unmatched. In nucleotides, the CDR3 is TGCGCCAGCAGCGTCGTGGTAGCGGGGGGGTATGAGCAGTTCTTC. Translation gives CASSVVVAGGYEQFF.

V is TRBV3-1 (or the pseudogene TRBV3-2) and J is TRBJ2-3; the D gene is possibly TRBD2 (5 bases). This CDR3 region has 15 residues. V was trimmed by 4 bases and J by 3 bases, leaving 14 bases between them. Germline CDR1 reads LGHDT; CDR2 reads YNNKEL (reference sequence). CDR3 DNA: TGTGCCAGCAGCCCCCAACTCGGGGTGACAGATACGCAGTATTTT. Its protein is CASSPQLGVTDTQYF.

This chain joins TRBV7-3 and TRBJ2-2; 8 bases match TRBD2. Germline V gene sequence: CDR1 SGHTA, CDR2 FQGTGA. Trimming took 2 bases from V and 2 from J; bases not matched to a gene: 7. The CDR3 has 17 residues. CDR3 protein: CASSLLAGGTNTGELFF. The CDR3 DNA follows: TGTGCCAGCAGCTTACTGGCGGGAGGAACCAACACCGGGGAGCTGTTTTTT. The full variable domain, its missing parts supplied by reference TRBV7-3 and TRBJ2-2, is GAGVSQTPSNKVTEKGKYVELRCDPISGHTALYWYRQSLGQGPEFLIYFQGTGAADDSGLPNDRFFAVRPEGSVSTLKIQRTERGDSAVYLCASSLLAGGTNTGELFFGEGSRLTVL.

The chain joins TRBV2 to TRBJ2-5; 8 positions match TRBD2. V trimming: 4 bases; J trimming: 5 bases; junction bases outside the gene matches: 9. The CDR3 is 15 amino acids. Per the germline V gene, CDR1 is SNHLY and CDR2 is FYNNEI. Here the CDR3 reads CASSATGGLGETQYF. In nucleotides, the CDR3 is TGTGCCAGCAGTGCCACGGGGGGGCTTGGGGAGACCCAGTACTTC.

The chain links TRBV7-9 to TRBJ2-1; 10 bases are shared with TRBD2. The germline V gene has CDR1 SEHNR and CDR2 FQNEAQ (reference sequence). The CDR3 totals 17 residues. Germline trimming cut 0 bases from V and 6 bases from J; bases unmatched to any gene: 8. The CDR3 protein is CASSLASGGALSNEQFF. The CDR3 bases are TGTGCCAGCAGCTTAGCCAGCGGGGGGGCACTTTCCAATGAGCAGTTCTTC.

In DNA form, the CDR3 reads TGTGCCAGCAGCCAAGAATCTAATCCGGGGGGCTCCAATCAGCCCCAGCATTTT. Amino acids: CASSQESNPGGSNQPQHF. The V and J genes are TRBV3-1 (or the pseudogene TRBV3-2) and TRBJ1-5; possibly TRBD1 for D (6 bases). Trimming stripped 0 bases from V and 3 bases from J, with 18 bases between. CDR1 and CDR2 (germline): LGHDT, YNNKEL (reference sequence). The CDR3 length is 18 residues.

CDR3 sequence: CAWSGGTENQPQHF. The DNA for the CDR3 is TGTGCCTGGAGTGGTGGGACAGAGAATCAGCCCCAGCATTTT. The V gene is TRBV30, the J gene TRBJ1-5; 7 positions match TRBD1. The CDR3 consists of 14 residues. Germline V gene lookup returns CDR1 GTSNPN and CDR2 SVGIG (reference sequence). The J segment lost 4 bases and the V segment lost 1 base, leaving 4 bases of the junction unmatched.

The V gene is TRBV29-1, the J gene TRBJ1-1, with D uncertain. Per germline, CDR1 SQVTM and CDR2 ANQGSEA. V lost 5 bases, J lost 3 bases, and 7 bases lay in between. This CDR3 spans 11 amino acids. CDR3 residues: CSVFEDTEAFF. The CDR3, as DNA: TGCAGCGTTTTTGAGGACACTGAAGCTTTCTTT. The full variable domain, with the rest looked up from reference TRBV29-1 and TRBJ1-1, is SAVISQKPSRDICQRGTSLTIQCQVDSQVTMMFWYRQQPGQSLTLIATANQGSEATYESGFVIDKFPISRPNLTFSTLTVSNMSPEDSSIYLCSVFEDTEAFFGQGTRLTVV.

This clone was observed a few times. The chain uses TRBV10-3 and TRBJ1-5; unclear D gene. Germline values: CDR1 ENHRY, CDR2 SYGVKD. The CDR3 covers 13 residues. V lost 4 bases and J 6 bases, leaving 10 bases between the germline ends. The CDR3 spells CAISGREGQPQHF. CDR3 nucleotides: TGTGCCATCAGTGGGAGGGAAGGTCAGCCCCAGCATTTT.

The V gene is TRBV24-1, the J gene TRBJ2-5; 8 positions agree with TRBD1. V lost 4 bases and J lost 5; bases outside the gene matches: 8. Germline CDR1 is KGHDR and CDR2 is SFDVKD. This CDR3 contains 15 residues. CDR3: CATSDQTTGGETQYF. The CDR3 DNA reads TGTGCCACCAGTGACCAAACAACAGGGGGGGAGACCCAGTACTTC.

The chain is built from TRBV19 and TRBJ1-4; TRBD1 might be the D (6 bases). Germline CDR1 is LNHDA and CDR2 is SQIVND (reference sequence). Trimming left V 8 bases short and J 7 bases short, with 14 bases between. There are 13 residues in the CDR3. For the CDR3, the DNA is TGTGCCAGTTCTGTAGCAGGGGCTGAAAAACTGTTTTTT. It codes for CASSVAGAEKLFF.

The V and J genes are TRBV12-5 and TRBJ1-5; D remains unclear. The CDR3 sequence is 16 residues long. The ends were cut back, 8 bases at V and 6 bases at J, with 23 bases in the middle. CDR1 LGHNT and CDR2 FRNRAP come from the germline V gene. The CDR3 coding sequence is TGTGCTAGTAGGGAGGGTCACCCGAGTTCTTTTCAGCCCCAGCATTTT. It encodes CASREGHPSSFQPQHF.

A single count supports this clone. The chain employs TRBV5-8 and TRBJ1-2; possible D gene TRBD1, 6 bases. The CDR3 extends over 13 amino acids. CDR1 is SGHTS and CDR2 is YDEGEE in the germline V gene. Trimming stripped 4 bases from V and 2 bases from J, with 9 bases between. The CDR3 loop is CASSLDRNYGYTF. Here the CDR3 DNA reads TGTGCCAGCAGCCTCGACAGGAACTATGGCTACACCTTC.

This clone was picked up one time. J is TRBJ1-5 and V is TRBV2; TRBD1 matches 7 bases. The CDR3 extends over 15 amino acids. The J segment lost 5 bases and the V segment lost 0 bases, leaving 4 bases of the junction unmatched. CDR1 SNHLY and CDR2 FYNNEI come from the germline V gene. The CDR3 DNA reads TGTGCCAGCAGTGAAGCGATAGACAGGGATCAGCCCCAGCATTTT. Amino acid sequence: CASSEAIDRDQPQHF.

This clone was detected once. The rearrangement links TRBV10-2 to TRBJ2-1, with 10 bases matching TRBD2. Germline V gene lookup returns CDR1 WSHSY and CDR2 SAAADI. The CDR3 length is 15 residues. The ends lost 10 bases at V and 9 bases at J; junction bases unmatched: 15. In nucleotides, the CDR3 is TGCGCCACCTCAGTAGAGCGGGGGGGCTCTTTTGAGCAGTTCTTC. Translation: CATSVERGGSFEQFF.

The chain uses TRBV5-1 and TRBJ2-5; no reliable D call. Looked up from germline, CDR1 is SGHRS and CDR2 is YFSETQ. This CDR3 is 14 amino acids long. Trimming left V 0 bases short and J 0 bases short, with 6 bases between. The DNA of the CDR3 is TGCGCCAGCAGCTTGGAGCCTTACCAAGAGACCCAGTACTTC. The encoded protein is CASSLEPYQETQYF.

This sequence joins TRBV6-5 and TRBJ1-6, with D possibly TRBD1 on 5 matching bases. Germline V gene data show CDR1 as MNHEY and CDR2 as SVGAGI. The CDR3 runs 14 residues. Trimming removed 6 bases from V and 9 bases from J, with 15 bases in between. CDR3 DNA: TGTGCCAGCAGAAGGGAGGAGGGGATTTCACCCCTCCACTTT. Translation: CASRREEGISPLHF.

The rearrangement links TRBV7-9 to TRBJ2-1; 7 bases agree with TRBD1. The CDR3 covers 16 residues. J lost 6 bases, V lost 5 bases, and 13 bases had no gene match. Germline V gene data show CDR1 as SEHNR and CDR2 as FQNEAQ (reference sequence). CDR3 in amino acids: CASSPQRGQIINEQFF. CDR3 nucleotides: TGTGCCAGCAGCCCACAAAGGGGACAGATAATCAATGAGCAGTTCTTC.

This chain uses TRBV18 with TRBJ1-2; no definite D call. V was trimmed by 6 bases and J by 4 bases, leaving 12 bases between them. Germline loops: CDR1 KGHSH, CDR2 LQKENI. This CDR3 region has 13 residues. Written as DNA, the CDR3 is TGTGCCAGCTCCCCGGGCGGACTCTATGGCTACACCTTC. As protein: CASSPGGLYGYTF.

The chain carries TRBV6-1 and TRBJ1-4; D is unclear. Germline V CDR1 and CDR2: MNHNS, SASEGT. V lost 3 bases and J 7 bases, leaving 15 bases between the germline ends. The CDR3 is 15 residues long. In nucleotides, the CDR3 is TGTGCCAGCAGTGATGTGCCCCGGTGGAGTGAAAAACTGTTTTTT. Amino acids: CASSDVPRWSEKLFF.

This clone appeared a single time. The chain is built from TRBV5-6 and TRBJ1-1, with TRBD1 matching 8 bases. The CDR3 consists of 16 residues. With 5 bases clipped from V and 4 bases from J, the junction kept 13 bases outside the gene matches. CDR1 is SGHDT, CDR2 YYEEEE, per germline. The CDR3 nucleotides read TGTGCCAGCAGTCAAAACCCAGGGGGCGCCCCCACTGAAGCTTTCTTT. This codes for CASSQNPGGAPTEAFF.

The chain joins TRBV10-3 to TRBJ2-7; 7 bases are a match to TRBD2. The V segment lost 6 bases and the J segment 0 bases; nucleotides outside the gene matches: 11. Germline values: CDR1 ENHRY, CDR2 SYGVKD. The CDR3 extends over 16 amino acids. In DNA form, the CDR3 reads TGTGCCATCAGCGACTCCGGGGGGTCCCTCTCCTACGAGCAGTACTTC. It translates to CAISDSGGSLSYEQYF.

The chain recombines TRBV18 with TRBJ2-5; 7 bases line up with TRBD1. V trimming: 6 bases; J trimming: 5 bases; junction bases outside the gene matches: 3. CDR1 is KGHSH, CDR2 LQKENI, per germline. This CDR3 has 12 residues. Here the CDR3 reads CASSTGTETQYF. CDR3 coding DNA: TGTGCCAGCTCGACAGGGACGGAGACCCAGTACTTC.

The V call is TRBV9, the J call TRBJ1-2, with D perhaps matching TRBD1 (6 bases). Trimming pared 3 bases from V and 6 bases from J, leaving 18 bases between. Germline values: CDR1 SGDLS, CDR2 YYNGEE. The CDR3 has 15 amino acids. The CDR3: CASSASPGPGDGYTF. CDR3 bases: TGTGCCAGCAGCGCATCACCGGGCCCAGGGGATGGCTACACCTTC.

This clone has only one observation. The rearrangement links TRBV12-3 or TRBV12-4 to TRBJ2-3, with D tentatively TRBD2 (6 bases). The CDR3 is 11 amino acids. V was cut by 6 bases and J by 8 bases, with 9 bases left in between. CDR3 sequence reads: CASSGGGTQYF. Written as DNA, the CDR3 is TGTGCCAGCAGCGGGGGAGGTACGCAGTATTTT.

This clone was picked up one time. The rearrangement links TRBV3-1 (or the pseudogene TRBV3-2) to TRBJ2-2; a possible D gene is TRBD2 (6 bases). The V end lost 7 bases, the J end lost 7 bases, and 16 bases lay between the germline ends. The CDR3 has 14 residues. CDR1 is LGHDT, CDR2 YNNKEL, per germline (reference sequence). The CDR3 DNA reads TGTGCCAGCACAGGAGGGCAGGGTGGCGGGGAGCTGTTTTTT. Amino acids: CASTGGQGGGELFF.

The chain is built from TRBV27 and TRBJ2-7, with a weak D call TRBD1 (6 bases). Germline lookup yields CDR1 MNHEY and CDR2 SMNVEV (reference sequence). The CDR3 contains 13 residues. The germline V and J ends were trimmed by 7 bases and 3 bases, with 13 bases remaining between them. The CDR3: CASMIQGGYEQYF. The CDR3 coding sequence is TGTGCCAGCATGATACAGGGCGGCTACGAGCAGTACTTC.